This T cell receptor (beta chain) was documented in a study of blood T cells in healthy people across ages. Background on the study: T cells yielded about one barcoded beta molecule per two cells through template switching.

A second PCR, run for about 7 to 11 cycles, used a sample-barcoded 5' primer plus a J-beta primer mix. A single record per CDR3 protein comes from TCRdb applying MiXCR to the 5' RACE reads. The table includes 950,000 to 1,200,000 distinct CDR3 sequences, about two fifths detected once. The CDR3 has 16 residues. Germline V CDR1 and CDR2: SGHKS, YYEKEE (reference sequence). The V and J ends lost 1 base and 1 base respectively, with 13 bases between them. The rearrangement links TRBV5-5 to TRBJ2-3, with TRBD2 as a possible D gene (5 bases). This TCR derives from a man between 18 and 29 years old in good health. Sequencing was performed on blood. CDR3 protein: CASSLILAGGTDTQYF. The CDR3 nucleotides are TGTGCCAGCAGCTTGATTCTAGCCGGAGGCACAGATACGCAGTATTTT.